Presented here are 10 T cell receptor beta chains from one specimen sequenced in a study of monozygotic twins with inflammatory bowel disease. Reanalyzing the 5' RACE reads, TCRdb keeps one entry per CDR3 protein, without DNA. The sample totals fewer than 400,000 distinct CDR3 sequences. The material sequenced was blood. The receptors derive from a human donor with ulcerative colitis or Crohn's disease, or a healthy co-twin of an affected twin (not recorded which).

V gene TRBV25-1 combines with J gene TRBJ1-4. There are 14 residues in the CDR3. Germline V gene sequence: CDR1 MGHDK, CDR2 SYGVNS. CDR3: CASSDPTATNEKLF.

V and J are TRBV27 and TRBJ2-3; the TCRdb call, TRBD2, lacks DNA for checking. This CDR3 is 15 amino acids long. Germline V lookup: CDR1 MNHEY, CDR2 SMNVEV (reference sequence). This CDR3 reads CASSHGLAGTDTQYF.

CDR3 region: CAWSERGEQYF. V gene TRBV30 combines with J gene TRBJ2-7; there is no DNA to check the TCRdb D call of TRBD1. There are 11 residues in the CDR3. Germline CDR1 GTSNPN, CDR2 SVGIG (reference sequence).

J is TRBJ2-2 and V is TRBV12-3 or TRBV12-4; checking the TCRdb D call of TRBD2 is not possible without DNA. The CDR3 runs 16 residues. Here the CDR3 reads CASSPRGLRNTGELFF.

The rearrangement uses TRBV12-3 or TRBV12-4 and TRBJ1-5. This CDR3 region has 13 residues. The CDR3 loop is CASSLQTRQPQHF.

The chain joins TRBV2 to TRBJ2-4; with no DNA, the TCRdb D assignment of TRBD1 cannot be verified. The CDR3 runs to 18 residues. Germline-derived CDR1 and CDR2 are SNHLY and FYNNEI. The CDR3 loop is CASSGDHGQIIAKNIQYF.

The chain combines TRBV12-3 or TRBV12-4 with TRBJ2-5; absent DNA, TCRdb's TRBD2 call cannot be checked. This CDR3 has 15 amino acids. CDR3 sequence reads: CASRPGTSVRETQYF.

The rearrangement uses TRBV5-1 and TRBJ2-3; with no DNA, the TCRdb D assignment of TRBD1 cannot be verified. Germline values: CDR1 SGHRS, CDR2 YFSETQ. The CDR3 has 13 amino acids. This chain's CDR3 is CASAGHSTDTQYF.

This chain links TRBV5-5 with TRBJ1-4; TCRdb indicates TRBD1, and absent DNA this call remains unverified. CDR1 SGHKS and CDR2 YYEKEE come from the germline V gene (reference sequence). This CDR3 is built from 17 residues. The CDR3: CASSRTSNYRDNEKLFF.

The rearrangement joins TRBV6-2 or TRBV6-3 to TRBJ1-2; the TCRdb D gene call, TRBD1, has no DNA to confirm it. The CDR3 length is 14 residues. CDR1 and CDR2 from the germline V gene are MNHEY and SVGEGT. The CDR3: CASSVQGINYGYTF.